The 22 T cell receptor beta chains listed next were all sequenced from one sample in a study of T-cell reconstitution after alpha-beta-depleted transplantation in children. TCRbeta library construction was performed incorporating unique molecular identifiers. TCRdb passed the PCR reads through MiXCR, listing each CDR3 protein once. This sample has more than 400,000 distinct CDR3 sequences; 11% occur once, and the top ten carry 12% to 15%. The sample here was PBMCs, mostly from graft donor cells, taken 180 days after TCRalphabeta/CD19-depleted stem cell transplant. The receptors here all came from a female patient aged 2-15 years who had a stem cell transplant for aplastic anemia, so the T cells may come from the graft donor.

This chain links TRBV10-3 with TRBJ1-1; D might be TRBD1 (5 bases). V was clipped by 2 bases and J by 1 base, with 14 bases between them. In germline, CDR1 is ENHRY, CDR2 SYGVKD. The CDR3 is 16 residues long. The CDR3 spells CAISENRRIANTEAFF. The CDR3 coding sequence is TGTGCCATCAGTGAGAACAGGAGGATTGCGAACACTGAAGCTTTCTTT.

This clonotype has only a few counts. The J gene is TRBJ2-7, the V gene TRBV5-1, with D unclear. The CDR3 extends over 16 amino acids. Germline-derived CDR1 and CDR2 are SGHRS and YFSETQ. V lost 4 bases and J 3 bases, leaving 20 bases between the germline ends. In DNA, the CDR3 is TGCGCCAGCAGCCGGTCCCGGGTCGGGCTAGTCTACGAGCAGTACTTC. Translation: CASSRSRVGLVYEQYF.

This clonotype has at least ten counts. The chain links TRBV24-1 to TRBJ2-5, with D hard to call. The germline V gene encodes CDR1 KGHDR and CDR2 SFDVKD. This CDR3 has 13 residues. Trimming removed 5 bases at V and 3 bases at J, with 9 bases between. The CDR3 is CATSVGREETQYF. The CDR3 bases are TGTGCCACCAGTGTTGGACGGGAAGAGACCCAGTACTTC.

The J gene is TRBJ2-6, the V gene TRBV13; D is unclear. Germline V gene lookup returns CDR1 PRHDT and CDR2 FYEKMQ (reference sequence). The germline V and J ends were trimmed by 2 bases and 0 bases, with 11 bases remaining between them. The CDR3 is 17 amino acids. The CDR3 coding sequence is TGTGCCAGCAGCTTATTCGGCACCCTCTCTGGGGCCAACGTCCTGACTTTC. Its translation is CASSLFGTLSGANVLTF.

This clonotype occurred a few times. The chain links TRBV7-2 to TRBJ2-5; D call uncertain. Looked up from germline, CDR1 is SGHTA and CDR2 is FQGNSA. Trimming removed 2 bases from V and 1 base from J, with 14 bases in between. This CDR3 is built from 16 residues. The chain's CDR3 is CASSLRAASSQETQYF. In nucleotides, the CDR3 is TGTGCCAGCAGCTTACGCGCAGCGTCGAGCCAAGAGACCCAGTACTTC.

This chain links TRBV11-3 with TRBJ2-5; D is uncertain. The CDR3 length is 14 residues. Trimming took off 3 bases at V and 4 bases at J, with 12 bases between the two ends. Germline V gene sequence: CDR1 SGHNT, CDR2 YENEEA. The CDR3 nucleotides read TGTGCCAGCAGCTTTGGGCAAAACGGAGAGACCCAGTACTTC. Its translation is CASSFGQNGETQYF.

On this clonotype: One end of the junction is discordant with germline, which a read error may explain. V gene TRBV29-1 combines with J gene TRBJ2-1; TRBD2 matches at 7 bases. CDR1 SQVTM and CDR2 ANQGSEA come from the germline V gene. The CDR3 extends over 13 amino acids. The CDR3 bases are TGCAGCGGGACGACTAGCAGGTCCAATGAGCATTTCTTC. Protein product: CSGTTSRSNEHFF.

The table lists this clonotype with many counts. CDR3: CASSSGLGTGSRNYGYTF. In nucleotides, the CDR3 is TGTGCCAGCAGTTCCGGGCTCGGGACAGGTTCTAGAAACTATGGCTACACCTTC. The chain joins TRBV12-3 or TRBV12-4 to TRBJ1-2; 8 positions agree with TRBD1. J was trimmed by 2 bases and V by 4 bases; bases with no gene match: 15. This CDR3 is 18 amino acids long.

This clonotype has at least ten counts. One junction end does not reproduce the germline sequence, and a read error may be involved. The chain carries TRBV7-2 and TRBJ1-2; D might be TRBD1 (6 bases). Germline V lookup: CDR1 SGHTA, CDR2 FQGNSA. The CDR3 spans 12 residues. As DNA, the CDR3 is TGTGCCAGCAGTTTAGGGGGGAATGGCTACACCTTC. Amino acids: CASSLGGNGYTF. Full variable domain (rest looked up from reference TRBV7-2 and TRBJ1-2): GAGVSQSPSNKVTEKGKDVELRCDPISGHTALYWYRQSLGQGLEFLIYFQGNSAPDKSGLPSDRFSAERTGGSVSTLTIQRTQQEDSAVYLCASSLGGNGYTFGSGTRLTVV.

This clonotype has ten or more counts. The V and J genes are TRBV4-1 and TRBJ2-3, with 9 bases matching TRBD2. The V gene end was trimmed by 0 bases and the J gene end by 3 bases; junction bases not matched to a gene: 7. The CDR3 covers 17 residues. The germline V gene encodes CDR1 MGHRA and CDR2 YSYEKL. The CDR3 loop is CASSQEWAGGPTDTQYF. The CDR3 nucleotides are TGCGCCAGCAGCCAAGAATGGGCGGGAGGGCCAACAGATACGCAGTATTTT.

The chain uses TRBV20-1 and TRBJ2-2; TRBD2 matches at 12 bases. The CDR3 contains 16 residues. Germline V gives CDR1 DFQATT, CDR2 SNEGSKA (reference sequence). V lost 1 base and J lost 5; bases outside the gene matches: 5. CDR3 nucleotide sequence: TGCAGTGCTAGAGTACCGGGACTAGCGGGTACCGGGGAGCTGTTTTTT. Translation: CSARVPGLAGTGELFF.

The chain combines TRBV4-2 with TRBJ2-1; D may be TRBD2 (9 bases). The CDR3 sequence is 17 residues long. Germline values: CDR1 LGHNA, CDR2 YNFKEQ. Trimming pared 0 bases from V and 8 bases from J, leaving 20 bases between. Written as DNA, the CDR3 is TGTGCCAGCAGCCAAGATACCCTAGCGGGACAGGTATATGAGCAGTTCTTC. Its protein is CASSQDTLAGQVYEQFF.

V gene TRBV20-1 combines with J gene TRBJ2-3, with D unresolved. This CDR3 comprises 16 residues. Deletions cut 3 bases from V and 0 bases from J, with 16 bases between. The germline gives CDR1 DFQATT, CDR2 SNEGSKA (reference sequence). The CDR3 protein is CSASPPGPLSTDTQYF. Here the CDR3 DNA reads TGCAGTGCTAGCCCACCGGGTCCTTTGAGCACAGATACGCAGTATTTT.

The rearrangement joins TRBV20-1 to TRBJ2-1, with 15 bases identical to TRBD2. Germline V gives CDR1 DFQATT, CDR2 SNEGSKA (reference sequence). The CDR3 loop spans 17 amino acids. The junction had 3 bases not matched to a gene; V was cut back by 3 bases and J by 0 bases. DNA for the CDR3: TGCAGTGCTAGCGGACTAGCGGGAGGGTCCTCCTACAATGAGCAGTTCTTC. Residues: CSASGLAGGSSYNEQFF.

This clonotype turned up a few times. This rearrangement joins TRBV20-1 to TRBJ1-5; D is possibly TRBD1 (6 bases). This CDR3 has 13 residues. V lost 5 bases and J 0 bases, leaving 8 bases between the germline ends. CDR1 DFQATT and CDR2 SNEGSKA come from the germline V gene (reference sequence). The CDR3 protein is CSAGQYSNQPQHF. CDR3 sequence (DNA): TGCAGTGCTGGACAGTATAGCAATCAGCCCCAGCATTTT.

CDR3 sequence (DNA): TGTGCCAGCAGCCGCGCATGGGGGAACTACAATGAGCAGTTCTTC. This encodes CASSRAWGNYNEQFF. The chain employs TRBV28 and TRBJ2-1, with D perhaps TRBD1 or TRBD2 (5 bases each). This CDR3 has 15 residues. The germline gives CDR1 MDHEN, CDR2 SYDVKM. Trimming removed 6 bases at V and 3 bases at J, with 15 bases between.

This clonotype was seen only a few times. Given a much more abundant clone one base away, this may be a read error. This chain connects TRBV12-3 or TRBV12-4 to TRBJ2-2; TRBD2 aligns across 9 bases. The CDR3 extends over 18 amino acids. CDR3 coding DNA: TGTACCAGCAGTCGATGGGTGACTAGCGGTCATACCACCGGGGAGCTGTTTTTT. It yields the protein CTSSRWVTSGHTTGELFF.

This clonotype turned up a few times. The V call is TRBV9, the J call TRBJ1-2, with D tentatively TRBD1 (6 bases). The CDR3 loop spans 17 amino acids. CDR1 and CDR2 from the germline V gene are SGDLS and YYNGEE. The germline V and J ends were trimmed by 3 bases and 1 base, with 19 bases remaining between them. The CDR3 loop reads CASSDRGGGHFNYGYTF. The CDR3 region has the DNA TGTGCCAGCAGCGACCGAGGGGGGGGACACTTTAACTATGGCTACACCTTC.

Notes on this clonotype: One base away lies a much larger clone, so this may be a sequencing read error. J is TRBJ1-1 and V is TRBV15; 7 bases are a match to TRBD1. Germline trimming cut 5 bases from V and 7 bases from J; bases unmatched to any gene: 13. The CDR3 runs 15 residues. CDR1 is LNHNV, CDR2 YYDKDF, per germline (reference sequence). CDR3 DNA: TGTGCCACCAGCCCACGTCAGGGGGGCCTCATTGAAGCTTTCTTT. This sequence encodes CATSPRQGGLIEAFF.

This chain joins TRBV24-1 and TRBJ2-1, with D unresolved. V was pared by 5 bases and J by 0 bases, with 7 bases between. This CDR3 has 14 residues. The germline gives CDR1 KGHDR, CDR2 SFDVKD. This CDR3 reads CATSGLGSYNEQFF. The CDR3, as DNA: TGTGCCACCAGTGGCCTGGGCTCCTACAATGAGCAGTTCTTC.

This clonotype appeared a few times. The CDR3 DNA is TGTGCCAGCAGTTTAAACCAGGTGAATGAGCAGTTCTTC. Residues: CASSLNQVNEQFF. The rearrangement joins TRBV28 to TRBJ2-1; D call uncertain. This CDR3 comprises 13 residues. CDR1 and CDR2 (germline): MDHEN, SYDVKM. Deletions cut 2 bases from V and 7 bases from J, with 9 bases between. Using reference TRBV28 and TRBJ2-1 for the parts outside the CDR3, the full variable domain is DVKVTQSSRYLVKRTGEKVFLECVQDMDHENMFWYRQDPGLGLRLIYFSYDVKMKEKGDIPEGYSVSREKKERFSLILESASTNQTSMYLCASSLNQVNEQFFGPGTRLTVL.

V usage is TRBV6-1 and J usage is TRBJ2-2; 7 nucleotides line up with TRBD1. CDR3 length: 16 amino acids. Germline V lookup: CDR1 MNHNS, CDR2 SASEGT. Losses at the gene ends were 6 bases for V and 2 bases for J; bases not matched to a gene: 9. CDR3 sequence reads: CASRPPGQRNTGELFF. CDR3 DNA sequence: TGTGCCAGCAGACCGCCGGGACAGAGAAACACCGGGGAGCTGTTTTTT.